This TCR beta chain is drawn from a study of chemoradiotherapy in HPV16-positive cancers. Sequencing used immunoSEQ multiplex PCR; TCRdb keeps in-frame clones, though not all of them. The sample consists of approximately 6,600 clones, approximately 90% of them appearing once. Samples were taken several times over chemoradiotherapy. This CDR3 contains 14 residues. Germline trimming cut 10 bases from V and 7 bases from J; bases unmatched to any gene: 11. Germline V gene data show CDR1 as LNHDA and CDR2 as SQIVND (reference sequence). Sequenced material: tumor tissue, taken from a patient who underwent chemoradiotherapy. The TCR was taken from a human donor with HPV-associated anogenital cancer. The chain carries TRBV19 and TRBJ2-3, with TRBD2 matching over 10 bases. CDR3 amino acids: CAISGSGRRNTQYF. The CDR3 region has the DNA TGTGCCATCTCCGGTAGCGGGAGGAGGAATACGCAGTATTTT.